This TCR beta chain was identified in a study of vaccination effects on CD4 cells after COVID-19. After expansion with viral peptide pools in the ViraFEST assay, antigen-specific CD4+ T cells were sequenced. Investigators separated out CD4+ T cells once around 11 days of culture had passed. Participants completed two doses of the BNT162b2 or mRNA-1273 vaccine. Every well got a few million PBMC, which were grown with around 9.2 IU/ml IL-2 and about 9.2 ug/ml peptides. On day 3 and again on day 7, half the medium was replaced with IL-2 medium. Measured with immunoSEQ multiplex PCR; TCRdb has only the in-frame clones, and not every one. The repertoire holds tens of thousands of clones, roughly 78% seen once, with 1.5% to 2.5% in the top ten. With V trimmed by 7 bases and J by 4 bases, 3 bases remained unmatched. The CDR3 length is 14 residues. CDR1 is LNHNV and CDR2 is YYDKDF in the germline V gene (reference sequence).

With respect to this clone: Its specificity is unknown.

This sequence originates from a human donor who received a COVID-19 vaccine. This specimen was CD4+ T cells from PBMCs cultured with HCoV-OC43 spike peptides, taken after COVID-19 vaccination. The subset: HCoV-OC43 spike overlapping peptide pool stimulation. The chain joins TRBV15 to TRBJ2-5; 13 bases map to TRBD2. The CDR3 protein is CATKRTSGGETQYF. The CDR3 DNA reads TGTGCCACCAAAAGGACTAGCGGGGGAGAGACCCAGTACTTC.